This TCR beta chain was recovered during a study of OX40 agonist ivuxolimab in advanced cancers. Notes on the study in general: Average numbers of expanded clones were greater in CD8+ T cells than in CD4+.

Produced via immunoSEQ multiplex PCR; TCRdb's table is partial and in-frame only. This sample yields more than 50,000 clones, of which around 87% are seen a single time; 5.2% belongs to the top ten. In regard to this clone: What it recognizes is unknown.

Germline V lookup: CDR1 SGHVS, CDR2 FQNEAQ. The V segment lost 5 bases and the J segment 6 bases; nucleotides outside the gene matches: 6. CDR3 length: 14 amino acids. The chain employs TRBV7-8 and TRBJ1-4; TRBD1 agrees at 7 bases. The sequencing here drew on CD4+ or CD8+ T cells sorted from blood, taken in a trial of the OX40 agonist ivuxolimab. The sequence came from an adult with an advanced solid tumor such as melanoma, head and neck, liver or kidney cancer. Here the CDR3 reads CASSPRQGDEKLFF. Written as DNA, the CDR3 is TGTGCCAGCAGCCCAAGACAGGGAGATGAAAAACTGTTTTTT.